This TCR beta chain was observed in a study of CD8 T cells in Susac syndrome. Points on this clonotype: Its antigen is not identified.

Study-wide results and limits: Acknowledgment was made by the study that its TCR sequencing and HLA analysis involved a relatively small number of individuals.

The authors reverse transcribed roughly 0.45 to 1 ug RNA with random hexamers. The TCR beta CDR3 was amplified by immunoSEQ multiplex PCR across 54 Vbeta, 13 Jbeta. From the immunoSEQ multiplex PCR reads, TCRdb called clonotypes with MiXCR, one entry per CDR3 protein. The sample has 75,000 to 80,000 distinct CDR3 sequences, roughly 95% seen once. TCR beta was sequenced from blood CD8+ and CD4+ T cells. Isolation of CD8+ and CD4+ T cells was performed negatively, whereas enrichment of TEMRA cells was done by FACS. The CDR3 contains 15 residues. Germline V gene lookup returns CDR1 SNHLY and CDR2 FYNNEI. V shed 0 bases and J 7 bases; nucleotides not matched to a gene: 7.

The sequencing sample was made of CD8+ T cells from PBMCs. The chain recombines TRBV2 with TRBJ2-7; 9 nucleotides match TRBD2. This sequence originates from a human donor with Susac syndrome. The DNA for the CDR3 is TGTGCCAGCAGTGAAGCGCTTGGACTAGCGAGTGAGCAGTACTTC. The encoded protein is CASSEALGLASEQYF.